Presented here are 17 T cell receptor beta chains from one specimen sequenced in a study of cytomegalovirus exposure and HLA in healthy donors. The data were produced by immunoSEQ multiplex PCR, yet TCRdb's version contains in-frame clones alone and is incomplete. The sample yields approximately 150,000 clones, approximately 88% seen once. The source material was PBMCs. The receptors originated from a man aged 18 to 29 in good health and CMV-seropositive.

V is TRBV9 and J is TRBJ2-2; 8 bases match TRBD1. With V trimmed by 1 base and J by 6 bases, 11 bases remained unmatched. The CDR3 contains 17 residues. From germline, CDR1 is SGDLS and CDR2 YYNGEE. CDR3 bases: TGTGCCAGCAGCGTATCTGGCGCGTTACAGGGGGCCGGGGAGCTGTTTTTT. It is translated as CASSVSGALQGAGELFF.

The chain uses TRBV30 and TRBJ2-3; TRBD2 agrees at 7 bases. The V gene's germline CDR1 is GTSNPN and CDR2 SVGIG (reference sequence). V was clipped by 5 bases and J by 7 bases; unmatched bases: 6. This CDR3 has 12 residues. The CDR3 protein is CAWGGSGYTQYF. The CDR3 coding sequence is TGTGCCTGGGGGGGTAGCGGGTATACGCAGTATTTT. The full variable domain, completed using reference TRBV30 and TRBJ2-3, is SQTIHQWPATLVQPVGSPLSLECTVEGTSNPNLYWYRQAAGRGLQLLFYSVGIGQISSEVPQNLSASRPQDRQFILSSKKLLLSDSGFYLCAWGGSGYTQYFGPGTRLTVL.

J is TRBJ1-1 and V is TRBV27; 8 bases are shared with TRBD1. Per germline, CDR1 MNHEY and CDR2 SMNVEV (reference sequence). The CDR3 has 15 residues. J gave up 1 base and V 4 bases, and 5 bases lay outside the gene matches. The CDR3 coding sequence is TGTGCCAGCAGTTCACCGGACAGGGCGAACACTGAAGCTTTCTTT. Translation: CASSSPDRANTEAFF.

This chain uses TRBV6-6 with TRBJ2-3; unclear D gene. V was clipped by 11 bases and J by 5 bases, with 8 bases between them. From germline, CDR1 is MNHNY and CDR2 SVGAGI (reference sequence). CDR3 size: 10 residues. The CDR3 spells CACGRDTQYF. Here the CDR3 DNA reads TGTGCCTGCGGTCGAGATACGCAGTATTTT.

The chain combines TRBV13 with TRBJ1-1, with no clear D. V was clipped by 5 bases and J by 5 bases, with 12 bases between them. Germline assignment: CDR1 PRHDT and CDR2 FYEKMQ (reference sequence). The CDR3 contains 13 residues. CDR3 nucleotide sequence: TGTGCCAGCAGCGGCGAGGGTTTAACTGAAGCTTTCTTT. Translating gives CASSGEGLTEAFF.

V gene TRBV18 combines with J gene TRBJ1-2; TRBD1 agrees at 9 bases. The CDR3 extends over 15 amino acids. Trimming removed 2 bases from V and 7 bases from J; junction bases left unmatched: 8. CDR1 KGHSH and CDR2 LQKENI come from the germline V gene. The CDR3 reads CASSPRGDRVAGYTF. The CDR3 nucleotides read TGTGCCAGCTCACCAAGGGGGGACAGGGTTGCTGGCTACACCTTC.

The chain couples TRBV19 to TRBJ1-3; TRBD1 agrees at 10 bases. Germline V gene data show CDR1 as LNHDA and CDR2 as SQIVND (reference sequence). There are 16 residues in the CDR3. Unmatched junction bases numbered 11, after V lost 10 bases and J lost 2 bases. CDR3 in DNA: TGTGCCAAGTCCCGAGTCGGGACAGGGGCTGGAAACACCATATATTTT. Translated: CAKSRVGTGAGNTIYF.

The J gene is TRBJ2-1, the V gene TRBV7-3; 10 bases match TRBD2. Trimming took 5 bases from V and 6 from J; bases not matched to a gene: 10. CDR1 and CDR2 from the germline V gene are SGHTA and FQGTGA. The CDR3 is 16 amino acids. The CDR3 is CASSPQGSGGANEQFF. The CDR3 DNA follows: TGTGCCAGCAGCCCCCAGGGCAGCGGGGGGGCCAATGAGCAGTTCTTC. Looking up the rest from reference TRBV7-3 and TRBJ2-1 gives the full variable domain: GAGVSQTPSNKVTEKGKYVELRCDPISGHTALYWYRQSLGQGPEFLIYFQGTGAADDSGLPNDRFFAVRPEGSVSTLKIQRTERGDSAVYLCASSPQGSGGANEQFFGPGTRLTVL.

This chain connects TRBV13 to TRBJ2-5, with 10 bases that match TRBD2. J lost 5 bases, V lost 2 bases, and 8 bases had no gene match. Germline V gene data show CDR1 as PRHDT and CDR2 as FYEKMQ (reference sequence). There are 16 residues in the CDR3. CDR3 in DNA: TGTGCCAGCAGCTTATCTGCCGGGACTAGCGAGGAGACCCAGTACTTC. Encoded protein: CASSLSAGTSEETQYF.

The chain couples TRBV28 to TRBJ1-5, with D perhaps matching TRBD1 (5 bases). The CDR3 runs to 14 residues. The germline V gene encodes CDR1 MDHEN and CDR2 SYDVKM. The V end lost 7 bases, the J end lost 5 bases, and 15 bases lay between the germline ends. As DNA, the CDR3 is TGTGCCAGCAATTTTGGGGGGGGAGATCAGCCCCAGCATTTT. Translating it yields CASNFGGGDQPQHF.

The chain is built from TRBV10-1 and TRBJ2-1; TRBD2 aligns across 12 bases. The CDR3 covers 16 residues. J was trimmed by 7 bases and V by 3 bases; bases with no gene match: 7. Germline lookup yields CDR1 WNHNN and CDR2 SYGVQD (reference sequence). Here the CDR3 reads CASSEGLAGGENEQFF. CDR3 nucleotide sequence: TGCGCCAGCAGTGAAGGGCTAGCGGGAGGGGAGAATGAGCAGTTCTTC.

The sample holds a few counts of this clone. The rearrangement uses TRBV29-1 and TRBJ2-2, with a tentative D call TRBD2 (5 bases). This CDR3 is 11 amino acids long. The germline gives CDR1 SQVTM, CDR2 ANQGSEA. The V and J ends lost 7 bases and 6 bases respectively, with 9 bases between them. This CDR3 reads CSGSGAGELFF. The CDR3 DNA follows: TGCAGCGGAAGCGGAGCCGGGGAGCTGTTTTTT.

V usage is TRBV2 and J usage is TRBJ1-5; tentatively, D is TRBD1 (5 bases). Germline V gives CDR1 SNHLY, CDR2 FYNNEI. The CDR3 is 13 amino acids. The V gene lost 8 bases and the J gene lost 6 bases, with 14 bases spanning the gap. CDR3 protein: CASGQGSRQPQHF. CDR3 DNA sequence: TGTGCCAGCGGGCAGGGAAGTCGTCAGCCCCAGCATTTT.

This clone has a handful of counts. V and J are TRBV6-5 and TRBJ1-5, with D possibly being TRBD1 (6 bases). CDR1 MNHEY and CDR2 SVGAGI come from the germline V gene. This CDR3 is 14 amino acids long. Deletions cut 8 bases from V and 4 bases from J, with 15 bases between. This CDR3 reads CASARQGKNQPQHF. The CDR3 DNA is TGTGCCAGCGCCCGCCAGGGGAAAAATCAGCCCCAGCATTTT.

The gene calls are TRBV20-1 and TRBJ2-3, with a tentative D call TRBD2 (5 bases). CDR3 length: 9 amino acids. V was shortened by 6 bases and J by 8 bases, with 6 bases between the two germline ends. CDR1 and CDR2 from the germline V gene are DFQATT and SNEGSKA (reference sequence). The CDR3 sequence is CSAAGTQYF. Here the CDR3 DNA reads TGCAGTGCCGCGGGTACGCAGTATTTT.

The chain couples TRBV25-1 to TRBJ1-3, with 7 bases fitting TRBD1. The germline gives CDR1 MGHDK, CDR2 SYGVNS. The V and J ends lost 5 bases and 1 base, in that order; junction bases with no gene match: 2. The CDR3 loop spans 14 amino acids. Here the CDR3 reads CASSPTGSGNTIYF. CDR3 nucleotides: TGTGCCAGCAGTCCGACAGGGTCTGGAAACACCATATATTTT. Complete variable domain (other parts from reference TRBV25-1 and TRBJ1-3): EADIYQTPRYLVIGTGKKITLECSQTMGHDKMYWYQQDPGMELHLIHYSYGVNSTEKGDLSSESTVSRIRTEHFPLTLESARPSHTSQYLCASSPTGSGNTIYFGEGSWLTVV.

This chain joins TRBV5-1 and TRBJ1-2; 9 bases map to TRBD1. J was trimmed by 3 bases and V by 0 bases; bases with no gene match: 3. CDR3 size: 15 residues. Germline CDR1 and CDR2: SGHRS and YFSETQ. DNA for the CDR3: TGCGCCAGCAGCTTGGAGACAGGGGGTCACTATGGCTACACCTTC. This encodes CASSLETGGHYGYTF.